The 11 T cell receptor beta chains in this list originate from one sample, sequenced in a study of CD8 T cells in Susac syndrome. When the RNA was reverse transcribed, random hexamers were used with an input of about 0.45 to 1 ug. TCRdb reanalysed the immunoSEQ multiplex PCR reads using MiXCR and keeps one entry per CDR3 protein. The sample has 100,000 to 150,000 distinct CDR3 sequences; roughly 93% are singletons. Sequenced: CD8+ T cells from PBMCs. All receptors derive from a human donor with multiple sclerosis.

V usage is TRBV29-1 and J usage is TRBJ1-5; 7 bases are a match to TRBD1. Germline loops: CDR1 SQVTM, CDR2 ANQGSEA. The ends lost 6 bases at V and 4 bases at J; junction bases unmatched: 6. CDR3 length: 13 amino acids. The CDR3 nucleotides are TGCAGCGTGTGGGACAGCTTGAATCAGCCCCAGCATTTT. Its protein is CSVWDSLNQPQHF.

The chain combines TRBV2 with TRBJ1-5; D not certain. With 9 bases removed from V and 0 bases from J, the gap between germline ends came to 9 bases. Germline V CDR1 and CDR2: SNHLY, FYNNEI. The CDR3 has 13 residues. CDR3 region: CASRLTSNQPQHF. CDR3 sequence (DNA): TGTGCCAGTAGACTGACTAGCAATCAGCCCCAGCATTTT.

The V and J genes are TRBV20-1 and TRBJ2-5; 8 bases line up with TRBD2. Looked up from germline, CDR1 is DFQATT and CDR2 is SNEGSKA (reference sequence). Trimming at V came to 1 base and at J to 5 bases, leaving 3 bases not matched to a gene. CDR3 length equals 13 residues. The CDR3 coding sequence is TGCAGTGCTAGAGCCGGGGGGGATGAGACCCAGTACTTC. Translated: CSARAGGDETQYF.

This clonotype has a single count. The chain joins TRBV20-1 to TRBJ1-2, with D uncertain. The CDR3 totals 12 residues. Germline loops: CDR1 DFQATT, CDR2 SNEGSKA (reference sequence). The V end was cut by 1 base, the J end by 4 bases, with 7 bases between. For the CDR3, the DNA is TGCAGTGCTAGAGGGACCTCCTATGGCTACACCTTC. Protein product: CSARGTSYGYTF.

This chain uses TRBV7-2 with TRBJ1-1; D unresolved. Per the germline V gene, CDR1 is SGHTA and CDR2 is FQGNSA. The CDR3 spans 14 residues. Trimming pared 9 bases from V and 4 bases from J, leaving 18 bases between. The CDR3 coding sequence is TGTGCCAGGGGCGGGGATCCCATGACCACTGAAGCTTTCTTT. Translated: CARGGDPMTTEAFF.

This rearrangement joins TRBV24-1 to TRBJ2-5; TRBD1 might be the D (6 bases). The V end lost 7 bases, the J end lost 2 bases, and 7 bases lay between the germline ends. Germline-derived CDR1 and CDR2 are KGHDR and SFDVKD. This CDR3 region has 12 residues. The CDR3 nucleotides read TGTGCCACCAGAGGACAGCAAGAGACCCAGTACTTC. It encodes CATRGQQETQYF.

CDR3 residues: CASSQVEGAPRYEQYF. CDR3 DNA: TGTGCCAGCAGCCAAGTAGAGGGGGCTCCCCGGTACGAGCAGTACTTC. This rearrangement joins TRBV3-1 to TRBJ2-7; the match to TRBD1 covers 7 bases. Trimming cost V 1 base and J 4 bases; bases outside gene matches: 10. CDR3 size: 16 residues. The germline V gene encodes CDR1 LGHDT and CDR2 YNNKEL (reference sequence).

J is TRBJ1-2 and V is TRBV9, with TRBD1 matching 9 bases. Germline CDR1 is SGDLS and CDR2 is YYNGEE. V lost 3 bases to trimming and J lost 3 bases; unmatched junction nucleotides: 3. This CDR3 spans 14 amino acids. CDR3 protein: CASSGTGVDYGYTF. In DNA, the CDR3 is TGTGCCAGCAGCGGGACAGGGGTAGACTATGGCTACACCTTC.

The V call is TRBV5-6, the J call TRBJ2-6; D unclear. Trimming pared 2 bases from V and 1 base from J, leaving 4 bases between. The CDR3 has 14 amino acids. In germline, CDR1 is SGHDT, CDR2 YYEEEE. The CDR3 DNA reads as TGTGCCAGCAGCTTTCGGTCTGGGGCCAACGTCCTGACTTTC. Its protein product is CASSFRSGANVLTF.

The chain couples TRBV19 to TRBJ2-7, with a tentative D call TRBD2 (5 bases). Per germline, CDR1 LNHDA and CDR2 SQIVND (reference sequence). The V end was cut by 3 bases, the J end by 2 bases, with 14 bases between. The CDR3 runs 15 residues. The DNA for the CDR3 is TGTGCCAGTAGTATCGCCTCGCGGAGGACCTACGAGCAGTACGTC. As protein: CASSIASRRTYEQYV.

The rearrangement uses TRBV25-1 and TRBJ2-1, with D perhaps matching TRBD2 (5 bases). Between the trimmed V and J ends, which lost 7 bases and 5 bases, there was a span of 24 bases. Germline V gene lookup returns CDR1 MGHDK and CDR2 SYGVNS. The CDR3 has 17 amino acids. The CDR3 bases are TGTGCCAGCACCTACGGCGGTTGGACGGGAACTAACAATGAGCAGTTCTTC. It encodes CASTYGGWTGTNNEQFF.